These 13 T cell receptor beta chains share one sample of origin, sequenced in a study of T cells expressing NK-cell markers. TCRdb re-called the 5' RACE reads and gives one entry per CDR3 protein, without DNA. The sample table includes about 260,000 distinct CDR3 sequences. Sequencing was performed on blood T cells: a sorted CD56 or NKG2C T cell subset, CD4+ or CD8+ T cells, or bulk PBMC T cells (not recorded which). The receptors derive from a man aged 18-30 years in good health.

The chain is built from TRBV10-3 and TRBJ2-7; without DNA, the TCRdb call of TRBD1 cannot be checked. Per germline, CDR1 ENHRY and CDR2 SYGVKD. The CDR3 length is 14 residues. The CDR3 region is CAISEDLRGYEQYF.

The chain joins TRBV6-4 to TRBJ2-3; the D gene TCRdb calls, TRBD2, cannot be checked with no DNA. This CDR3 comprises 13 residues. Germline V gives CDR1 MRHNA, CDR2 SNTAGT. CDR3 residues: CASSHRDSDTQYF.

This chain's CDR3 is CASTPQGQETQYF. The gene calls are TRBV19 and TRBJ2-5; the D call of TRBD1 rests on TCRdb alone, since no DNA is present to check it. Per the germline V gene, CDR1 is LNHDA and CDR2 is SQIVND (reference sequence). The CDR3 totals 13 residues.

The chain employs TRBV7-8 and TRBJ2-1; TCRdb selects TRBD1, and the lack of DNA leaves this call unchecked. This CDR3 is built from 11 residues. Germline CDR1 reads SGHVS; CDR2 reads FQNEAQ. This CDR3 is CASSSKGMQFF.

The chain recombines TRBV20-1 with TRBJ2-1; TCRdb indicates TRBD2, and absent DNA this call remains unverified. Germline values: CDR1 DFQATT, CDR2 SNEGSKA (reference sequence). The CDR3 sequence is 14 residues long. This chain's CDR3 is CSAEREAIGYEQFF.

The chain joins TRBV11-2 to TRBJ2-1; TCRdb's D gene call, TRBD2, goes unchecked for lack of DNA. CDR3 length: 14 residues. Germline lookup yields CDR1 SGHAT and CDR2 FQNNGV. The CDR3: CASMPGLANNEQFF. Variable domain in full (rest from reference TRBV11-2 and TRBJ2-1): EAGVAQSPRYKIIEKRQSVAFWCNPISGHATLYWYQQILGQGPKLLIQFQNNGVVDDSQLPKDRFSAERLKGVDSTLKIQPAKLEDSAVYLCASMPGLANNEQFFGPGTRLTVL.

The chain combines TRBV6-6 with TRBJ1-2; TCRdb's assignment of TRBD1 cannot be checked, as there is no DNA. Germline lookup yields CDR1 MNHNY and CDR2 SVGAGI (reference sequence). The CDR3 is 13 amino acids. The CDR3 protein is CASGLLGQHGYTF.

This chain uses TRBV11-2 with TRBJ2-1; TCRdb's D gene call, TRBD2, goes unchecked for lack of DNA. The CDR3 totals 13 residues. Looked up from germline, CDR1 is SGHAT and CDR2 is FQNNGV. CDR3 region: CASSLVRVNEQFF. Filled out from reference TRBV11-2 and TRBJ2-1, the complete variable domain reads EAGVAQSPRYKIIEKRQSVAFWCNPISGHATLYWYQQILGQGPKLLIQFQNNGVVDDSQLPKDRFSAERLKGVDSTLKIQPAKLEDSAVYLCASSLVRVNEQFFGPGTRLTVL.

The chain joins TRBV5-5 to TRBJ2-1. CDR3 length: 13 amino acids. Germline assignment: CDR1 SGHKS and CDR2 YYEKEE (reference sequence). This CDR3 reads CASSPNSYNEQFF. Full variable domain (outside the CDR3, taken from reference TRBV5-5 and TRBJ2-1): DAGVTQSPTHLIKTRGQQVTLRCSPISGHKSVSWYQQVLGQGPQFIFQYYEKEERGRGNFPDRFSARQFPNYSSELNVNALLLGDSALYLCASSPNSYNEQFFGPGTRLTVL.

The CDR3 sequence: CASSLTTRDLNTGELFF. The chain links TRBV18 to TRBJ2-2; the D gene TCRdb calls, TRBD1, cannot be checked with no DNA. Germline loops: CDR1 KGHSH, CDR2 LQKENI. The CDR3 sequence is 17 residues long.

V usage is TRBV2 and J usage is TRBJ1-6; with no DNA, the TCRdb D assignment of TRBD1 cannot be verified. CDR1 SNHLY and CDR2 FYNNEI come from the germline V gene. The CDR3 has 15 residues. The chain's CDR3 is CASSERGRGPSPLHF.

The chain combines TRBV7-2 with TRBJ1-3; TCRdb gives TRBD1 as the D gene, but with no DNA this cannot be confirmed. CDR3 length: 15 amino acids. Germline V gene lookup returns CDR1 SGHTA and CDR2 FQGNSA. The CDR3 protein is CASSLVSGTGNTIYF.

The chain combines TRBV6-5 with TRBJ2-1; TCRdb outputs TRBD2, but without DNA this stays unchecked. The germline CDR1 and CDR2 sequences are MNHEY and SVGAGI. The CDR3 spans 15 residues. CDR3 in amino acids: CASSFTSETYNEQFF.